Listed below are T cell receptor beta chains from one sample, sequenced in a study of blood T cell repertoires in COVID-19. Sequencing was performed with immunoSEQ multiplex PCR; in TCRdb, only in-frame clones are kept and a portion is missing. Among approximately 350,000 clones listed, roughly 80% were seen once. The sequencing sample was made of PBMCs or T cells enriched from blood (not recorded which). The receptors originated from a woman aged 45-65 years who had recovered from COVID-19. Both conserved end residues are part of each CDR3. D genes are given only for firm matches. Some rows have no size entry. The others give once, few or many, or a class for an expanded clone.

J: TRBJ1-6
D: TRBD1
size: once
V: TRBV28
DNA: TGTGCCAGCAGTGCCGGGACAGGGGTCGTCGGGGATTCACCCCTCCACTTT
CDR3: CASSAGTGVVGDSPLHF

J: TRBJ2-7
D: TRBD1
size: .
V: TRBV27
DNA: TGTGCCAGCAGTTCCACCGGGACAGACCCCTACGAGCAGTACTTC
CDR3: CASSSTGTDPYEQYF

J: TRBJ2-7
D: TRBD1
size: few
V: TRBV19
DNA: TGTGCCAGTAGCGCAGGGGGCTCGTGGGAGCAGTACTTC
CDR3: CASSAGGSWEQYF

J: TRBJ1-1
D: .
size: .
V: TRBV11-2
DNA: TGTGCCAGCAGCTTAGGGTGGAGGAACACTGAAGCTTTCTTT
CDR3: CASSLGWRNTEAFF

J: TRBJ1-2
D: .
size: .
V: TRBV20-1
DNA: TGCAGTGCTAGTCCGGTCCCTGGGGACAACTCCCTTCGGGGCTACACCTTC
CDR3: CSASPVPGDNSLRGYTF

J: TRBJ2-5
D: TRBD1
size: .
V: TRBV10-3
DNA: TGTGCCATCACGGACAGGGCGGTGGAGACCCAGTACTTC
CDR3: CAITDRAVETQYF

J: TRBJ1-2
D: .
size: .
V: TRBV29-1
DNA: TGCAGCGTTGATCCGACGGACTCTGACTATGGCTACACCTTC
CDR3: CSVDPTDSDYGYTF

J: TRBJ2-2
D: .
size: .
V: TRBV5-1
DNA: TGCGCCAGCAGCTCTGGACAGTTATACACCGGGGAGCTGTTTTTT
CDR3: CASSSGQLYTGELFF

J: TRBJ2-5
D: .
size: .
V: TRBV7-2
DNA: TGTGCCAGCAGACAAGGTCCGGGAGAGACCCAGTACTTC
CDR3: CASRQGPGETQYF

J: TRBJ1-2
D: .
size: .
V: TRBV19
DNA: TGTGCCAGTAGTATAGGGCCAGGCGGGGGCTATGGCTACACCTTC
CDR3: CASSIGPGGGYGYTF

J: TRBJ1-2
D: .
size: .
V: TRBV7-9
DNA: TGTGCCAGCAGCTTAATGGAGCCTGTTAACTATGGCTACACCTTC
CDR3: CASSLMEPVNYGYTF

J: TRBJ1-6
D: .
size: .
V: TRBV5-1
DNA: TGCGCCAGCGGGGAGAATTCACCCCTCCACTTT
CDR3: CASGENSPLHF

J: TRBJ1-2
D: .
size: few
V: TRBV7-2
DNA: TGTGCCAGCAGCTTGCGGGGGCAGGGGAGCAATGGCTACACCTTC
CDR3: CASSLRGQGSNGYTF

J: TRBJ1-1
D: TRBD1
size: .
V: TRBV7-2
DNA: TGTGCCAGCAGCGCCCGACAGGGACAGGGGGCGCGGACTTTCTTT
CDR3: CASSARQGQGARTFF

J: TRBJ1-1
D: .
size: once
V: TRBV6-5
DNA: TGTGCCAGCAACATGCTGACAGTCGGGACTGAAGCTTTCTTT
CDR3: CASNMLTVGTEAFF

J: TRBJ2-5
D: .
size: .
V: TRBV20-1
DNA: TGCAGTCAACCAAAAGCAGAGACCCAGTACTTC
CDR3: CSQPKAETQYF